Listed below are T cell receptor beta chains from one sample, sequenced in a study of T cells in Graves' hyperthyroidism and ophthalmopathy. TCRdb redid the calling of the multiplex PCR reads with MiXCR, one entry per CDR3 protein. The sample lists approximately 700,000 distinct CDR3 sequences; 45% were seen once. Specimen: peripheral blood or thyroid tissue (not recorded which). These TCRs come from an adult man with Graves' disease, either hyperthyroidism or ophthalmopathy (not recorded which). CDR3s include the opening cysteine and the closing phenylalanine or tryptophan. The size entry is marked missing in some rows and otherwise reads once, few, many or a size class.

V	J	size	CDR3
TRBV7-8	TRBJ2-7	many	CASSSSPTGHYEQYF
TRBV10-3	TRBJ1-6	.	CAIRRTSGNSPLHF
TRBV20-1	TRBJ2-7	.	CSAVLADVYEQYF
TRBV29-1	TRBJ2-5	many	CSVEDRYRVMSETQYF
TRBV7-2	TRBJ1-6	.	CASSLMGGNSPLHF
TRBV5-1	TRBJ1-2	many	CASSLNPYYGYTF
TRBV7-2	TRBJ2-7	.	CASSASEGYEQYF
TRBV29-1	TRBJ1-4	many	CSVERENDEKLFF
TRBV20-1	TRBJ1-3	.	CSATPRGNTIYF
TRBV20-1	TRBJ2-7	few	CSARDPSPGTWDEQYF
TRBV20-1	TRBJ2-5	.	CSALNSKLETQYF
TRBV7-9	TRBJ1-6	.	CASSLATGAGSPLHF
TRBV25-1	TRBJ1-5	many	CASSDPGRNQPQHF
TRBV20-1	TRBJ1-6	many	CSASRTENSPLHF
TRBV10-3	TRBJ1-5	.	CASSLNSGTSNQPQHF
TRBV5-4	TRBJ1-4	.	CASSLSDREGEKLFF
TRBV20-1	TRBJ1-1	few	CSATNRAMGLEAFF
TRBV14	TRBJ1-6	many	CASSQTGLGSPLHF